A selection of T cell receptor beta chains follows, all from one sample in a study of post-analysis software for immune sequencing data. TCRdb analysed the PCR reads with MiXCR anew, one entry per CDR3 protein. The data contain 450,000 to 650,000 distinct CDR3 sequences, roughly 40% of them seen just once; the ten biggest clones take up approximately 1.7%. Input material: blood. These receptors were taken from a girl between 10 and 17 years old with multiple sclerosis. Both conserved end residues are part of each CDR3. The D gene is left open where the match is weak. The listing skips clone size in some rows; elsewhere it reads once, few, many or a size class.

cdr3_aa	cdr3_nt	d_call	clone_size	v_call	j_call
CSAGWRDNEQFF	TGCAGTGCGGGGTGGCGGGACAATGAGCAGTTCTTC	NA	few	TRBV20-1	TRBJ2-1
CASSLGTSGGINEQFF	TGTGCCAGCAGCTTGGGGACTAGCGGGGGGATCAATGAGCAGTTCTTC	TRBD2	few	TRBV7-3	TRBJ2-1
CASSFQAENQPQHF	TGTGCCAGCAGTTTTCAGGCCGAGAATCAGCCCCAGCATTTT	NA	once	TRBV12-3/TRBV12-4	TRBJ1-5
CASSLGDRGLGNTEAFF	TGCGCCAGCAGCCTCGGGGACAGGGGGCTGGGGAACACTGAAGCTTTCTTT	TRBD1	NA	TRBV5-1	TRBJ1-1
CSVADRGHRTGANVLTF	TGCAGCGTGGCCGACAGGGGGCATCGCACTGGGGCCAACGTCCTGACTTTC	TRBD1	NA	TRBV29-1	TRBJ2-6
CAISTERASEQFF	TGTGCCATCAGTACGGAACGGGCCTCCGAGCAGTTCTTC	NA	few	TRBV10-3	TRBJ2-1
CASSRLAAGRTFNEKLFF	TGCGCCAGCAGCCGACTAGCCGCCGGGAGAACTTTTAATGAAAAACTGTTTTTT	NA	once	TRBV4-1	TRBJ1-4
CASSRGLAGAYEQYF	TGTGCCAGCAGCCGTGGACTAGCGGGCGCCTACGAGCAGTACTTC	TRBD2	few	TRBV4-1	TRBJ2-7
CASSYWTSGRASTYNEQFF	TGTGCCAGCAGTTATTGGACTAGCGGGAGGGCCTCCACCTACAATGAGCAGTTCTTC	TRBD2	NA	TRBV6-5	TRBJ2-1
CASSPVTGNQPQHF	TGTGCCAGCTCACCGGTAACAGGCAATCAGCCCCAGCATTTT	NA	NA	TRBV18	TRBJ1-5